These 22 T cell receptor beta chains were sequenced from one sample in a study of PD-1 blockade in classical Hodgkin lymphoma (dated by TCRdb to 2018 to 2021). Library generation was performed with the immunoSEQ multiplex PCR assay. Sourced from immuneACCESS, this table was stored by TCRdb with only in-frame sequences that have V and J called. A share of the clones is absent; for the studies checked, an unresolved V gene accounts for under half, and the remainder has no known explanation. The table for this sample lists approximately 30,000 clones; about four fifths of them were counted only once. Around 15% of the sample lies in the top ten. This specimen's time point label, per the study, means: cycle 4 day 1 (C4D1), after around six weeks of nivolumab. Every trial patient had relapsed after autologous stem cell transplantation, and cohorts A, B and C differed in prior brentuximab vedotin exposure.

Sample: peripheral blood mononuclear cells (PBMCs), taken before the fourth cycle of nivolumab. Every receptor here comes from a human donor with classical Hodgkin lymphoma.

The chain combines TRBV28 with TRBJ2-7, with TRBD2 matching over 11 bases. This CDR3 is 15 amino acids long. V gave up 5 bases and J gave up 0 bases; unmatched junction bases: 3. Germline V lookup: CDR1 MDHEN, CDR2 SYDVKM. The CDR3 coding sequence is TGTGCCAGCAGTCGCACTAGCGGGAGCTCCTACGAGCAGTACTTC. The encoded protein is CASSRTSGSSYEQYF.

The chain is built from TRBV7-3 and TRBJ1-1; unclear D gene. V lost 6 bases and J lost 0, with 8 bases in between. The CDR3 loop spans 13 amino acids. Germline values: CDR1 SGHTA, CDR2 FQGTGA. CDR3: CASSLTLNTEAFF. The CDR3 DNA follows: TGTGCCAGCAGTTTGACACTGAACACTGAAGCTTTCTTT. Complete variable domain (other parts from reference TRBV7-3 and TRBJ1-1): GAGVSQTPSNKVTEKGKYVELRCDPISGHTALYWYRQSLGQGPEFLIYFQGTGAADDSGLPNDRFFAVRPEGSVSTLKIQRTERGDSAVYLCASSLTLNTEAFFGQGTRLTVV.

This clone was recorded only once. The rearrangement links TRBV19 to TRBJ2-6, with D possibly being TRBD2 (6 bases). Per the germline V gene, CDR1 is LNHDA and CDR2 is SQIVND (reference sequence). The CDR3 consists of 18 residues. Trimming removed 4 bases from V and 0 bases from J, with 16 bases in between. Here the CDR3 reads CASSTNGGLGSGANVLTF. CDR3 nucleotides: TGTGCCAGTAGTACGAATGGGGGACTGGGCTCTGGGGCCAACGTCCTGACTTTC.

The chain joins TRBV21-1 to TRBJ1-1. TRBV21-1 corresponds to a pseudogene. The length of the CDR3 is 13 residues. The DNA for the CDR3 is TGTGCCAGCATCTTCCCTGCCGGGCCTGAAGCTTTCTTT. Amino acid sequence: CASIFPAGPEAFF.

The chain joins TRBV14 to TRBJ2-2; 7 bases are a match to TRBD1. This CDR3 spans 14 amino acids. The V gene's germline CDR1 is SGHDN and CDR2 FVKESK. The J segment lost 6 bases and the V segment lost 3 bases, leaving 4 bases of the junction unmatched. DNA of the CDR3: TGTGCCAGCAGCCATAGAGGGGGCCCCGGGGAGCTGTTTTTT. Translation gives CASSHRGGPGELFF.

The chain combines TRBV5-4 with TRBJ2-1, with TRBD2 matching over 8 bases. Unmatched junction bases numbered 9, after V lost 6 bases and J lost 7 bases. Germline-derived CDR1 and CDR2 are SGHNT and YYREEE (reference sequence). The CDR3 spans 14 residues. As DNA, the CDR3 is TGTGCCAGCACCCCGATAGCGGGGCAAAATGAGCAGTTCTTC. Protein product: CASTPIAGQNEQFF.

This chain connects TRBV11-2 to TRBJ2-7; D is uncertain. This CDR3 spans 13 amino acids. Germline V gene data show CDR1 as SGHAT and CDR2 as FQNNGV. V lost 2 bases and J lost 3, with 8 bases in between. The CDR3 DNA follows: TGTGCCAGCAGCTTATTCCGTCACTACGAGCAGTACTTC. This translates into CASSLFRHYEQYF.

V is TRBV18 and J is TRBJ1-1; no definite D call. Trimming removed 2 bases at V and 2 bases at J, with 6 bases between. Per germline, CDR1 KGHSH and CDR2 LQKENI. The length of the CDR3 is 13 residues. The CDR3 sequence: CASSPGINTEAFF. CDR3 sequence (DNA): TGTGCCAGCTCACCAGGGATCAACACTGAAGCTTTCTTT.

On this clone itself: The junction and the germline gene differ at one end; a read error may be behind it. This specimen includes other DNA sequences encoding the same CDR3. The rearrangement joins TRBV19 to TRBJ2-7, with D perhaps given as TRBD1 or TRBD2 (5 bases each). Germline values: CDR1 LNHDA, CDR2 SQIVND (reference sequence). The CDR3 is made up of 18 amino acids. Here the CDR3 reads CASSIASLAGHLPYEQYF. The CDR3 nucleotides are TGTGCTAGTAGTATAGCCTCTCTAGCAGGACACCTACCCTACGAGCAGTACTTC.

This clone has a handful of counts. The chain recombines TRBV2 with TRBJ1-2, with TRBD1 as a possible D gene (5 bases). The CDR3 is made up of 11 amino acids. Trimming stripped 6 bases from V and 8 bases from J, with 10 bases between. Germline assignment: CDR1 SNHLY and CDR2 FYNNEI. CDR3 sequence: CASRFGAGYTF. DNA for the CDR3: TGTGCCAGCAGGTTCGGGGCGGGCTACACCTTC.

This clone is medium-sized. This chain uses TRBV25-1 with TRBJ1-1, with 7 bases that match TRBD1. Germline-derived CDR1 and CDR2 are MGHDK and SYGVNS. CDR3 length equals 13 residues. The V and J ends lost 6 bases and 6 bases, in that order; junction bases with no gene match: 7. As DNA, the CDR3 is TGTGCCAGCAGCAGGGGGGGTTTCGCTGAAGCTTTCTTT. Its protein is CASSRGGFAEAFF.

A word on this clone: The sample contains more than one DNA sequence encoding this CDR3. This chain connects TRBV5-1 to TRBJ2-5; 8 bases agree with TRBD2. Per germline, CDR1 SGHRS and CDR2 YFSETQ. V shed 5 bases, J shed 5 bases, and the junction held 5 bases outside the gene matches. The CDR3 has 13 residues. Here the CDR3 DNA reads TGCGCCAGCAGTAGCGGGGTCCAGGAGACCCAGTACTTC. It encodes CASSSGVQETQYF.

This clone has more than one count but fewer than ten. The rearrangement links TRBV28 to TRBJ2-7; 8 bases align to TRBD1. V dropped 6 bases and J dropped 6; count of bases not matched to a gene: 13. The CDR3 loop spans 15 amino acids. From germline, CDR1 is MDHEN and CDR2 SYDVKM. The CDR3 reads CASRPTDRGQAEQYF. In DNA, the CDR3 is TGTGCCAGCAGACCCACCGACAGGGGACAGGCCGAGCAGTACTTC.

CDR3 DNA sequence: TGTGCCAGCAGTGTCTCGGGCGATCAGCCCCAGCATTTT. Protein product: CASSVSGDQPQHF. V gene TRBV2 combines with J gene TRBJ1-5; D is unclear. The germline CDR1 and CDR2 sequences are SNHLY and FYNNEI. V lost 4 bases and J lost 5, with 9 bases in between. CDR3 length equals 13 residues.

CDR3 nucleotides: TGTGCCAGCACCAGGTCGGCAACTGGGGCCAACGTCCTGACTTTC. Amino acids: CASTRSATGANVLTF. V gene TRBV25-1 combines with J gene TRBJ2-6; D ambiguous. The CDR3 has 15 amino acids. Germline assignment: CDR1 MGHDK and CDR2 SYGVNS. V dropped 7 bases and J dropped 2 bases, with 12 bases sitting between them.

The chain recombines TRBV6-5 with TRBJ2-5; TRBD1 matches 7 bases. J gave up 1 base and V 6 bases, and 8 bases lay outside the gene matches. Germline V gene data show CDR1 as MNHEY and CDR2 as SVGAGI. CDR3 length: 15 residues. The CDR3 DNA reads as TGTGCCAGCAGAGCACAGGGGCCGGGCCAAGAGACCCAGTACTTC. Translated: CASRAQGPGQETQYF.

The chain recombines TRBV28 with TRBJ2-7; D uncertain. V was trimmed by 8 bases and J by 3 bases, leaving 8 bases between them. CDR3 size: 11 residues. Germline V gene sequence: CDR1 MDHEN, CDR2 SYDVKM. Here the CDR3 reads CASGVDYEQYF. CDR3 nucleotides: TGTGCCAGCGGGGTGGACTACGAGCAGTACTTC.

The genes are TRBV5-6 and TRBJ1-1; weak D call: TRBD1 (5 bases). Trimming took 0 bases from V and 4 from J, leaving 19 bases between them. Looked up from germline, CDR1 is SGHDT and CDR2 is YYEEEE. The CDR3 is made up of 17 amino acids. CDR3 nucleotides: TGTGCCAGCAGCTTGGGGGAGGGGCGCCTGGGCGGCACTGAAGCTTTCTTT. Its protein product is CASSLGEGRLGGTEAFF.

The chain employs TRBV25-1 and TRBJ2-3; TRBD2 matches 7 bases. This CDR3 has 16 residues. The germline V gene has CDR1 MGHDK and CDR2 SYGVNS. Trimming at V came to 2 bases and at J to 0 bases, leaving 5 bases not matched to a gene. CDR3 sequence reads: CASSEPAGVSTDTQYF. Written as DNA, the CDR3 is TGTGCCAGCAGTGAACCTGCGGGAGTCAGCACAGATACGCAGTATTTT.

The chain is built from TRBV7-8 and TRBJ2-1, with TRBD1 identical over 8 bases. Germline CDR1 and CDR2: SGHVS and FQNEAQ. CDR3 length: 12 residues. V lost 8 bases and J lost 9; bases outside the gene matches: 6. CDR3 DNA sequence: TGTGCCAGCGATTCAGGGGGCGGTGAGCAGTTCTTC. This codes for CASDSGGGEQFF.

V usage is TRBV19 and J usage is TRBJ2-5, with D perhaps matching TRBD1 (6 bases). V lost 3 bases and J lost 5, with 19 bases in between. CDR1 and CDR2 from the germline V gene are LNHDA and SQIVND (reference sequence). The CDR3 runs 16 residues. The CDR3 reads CASSILGTTGMETQYF. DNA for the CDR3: TGTGCCAGTAGTATTTTGGGGACAACAGGGATGGAGACCCAGTACTTC.

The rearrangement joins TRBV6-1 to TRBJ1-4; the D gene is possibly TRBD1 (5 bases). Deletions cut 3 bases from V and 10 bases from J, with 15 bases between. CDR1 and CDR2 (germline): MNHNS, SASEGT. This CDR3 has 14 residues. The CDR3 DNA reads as TGTGCCAGCAGTGAGGTAGGAAGGGGAGCAAAACTGTTTTTT. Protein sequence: CASSEVGRGAKLFF.